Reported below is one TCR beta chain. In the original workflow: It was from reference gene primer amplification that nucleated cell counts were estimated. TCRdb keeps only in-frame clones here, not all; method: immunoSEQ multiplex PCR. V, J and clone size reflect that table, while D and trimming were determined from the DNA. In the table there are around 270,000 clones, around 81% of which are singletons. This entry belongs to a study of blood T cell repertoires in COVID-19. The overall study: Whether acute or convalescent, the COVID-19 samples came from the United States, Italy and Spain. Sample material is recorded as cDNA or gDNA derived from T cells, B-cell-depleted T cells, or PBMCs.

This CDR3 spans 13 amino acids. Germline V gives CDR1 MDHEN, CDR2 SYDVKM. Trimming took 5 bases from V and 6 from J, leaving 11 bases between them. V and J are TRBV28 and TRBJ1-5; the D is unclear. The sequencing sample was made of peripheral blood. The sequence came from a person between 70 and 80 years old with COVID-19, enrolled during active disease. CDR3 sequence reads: CASSVDFIQPQHF. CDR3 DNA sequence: TGTGCCAGCAGTGTAGATTTTATTCAGCCCCAGCATTTT.